The 21 T cell receptor beta chains below all came from one sample that was sequenced in a study of T cells after yellow fever vaccination. A single record per CDR3 protein comes from TCRdb applying MiXCR to the 5' RACE reads. Of 620,000 or so distinct CDR3 sequences in the sample, 9% to 15% were seen once. The sequencing used PBMCs, collected on the day of the yellow fever booster vaccination. These receptors were taken from a man between 25 and 39 years old who received the YFV17D yellow fever vaccine.

Regarding this clonotype: A read error is possible here, since a much larger clone lies one base away. The genes are TRBV20-1 and TRBJ2-1; TRBD2 matches 7 bases. Germline-derived CDR1 and CDR2 are DFQATT and SNEGSKA (reference sequence). Trimming removed 6 bases from V and 7 bases from J; junction bases left unmatched: 15. The CDR3 is 15 amino acids. The CDR3 is CSANQPGGPSNEQFF. CDR3 bases: TGCAGTGCCAACCAGCCGGGAGGCCCTTCGAATGAGCAGTTCTTC.

This clonotype was seen a few times. J is TRBJ2-1 and V is TRBV18; possibly TRBD2 for D (5 bases). Germline CDR1 reads KGHSH; CDR2 reads LQKENI. The length of the CDR3 is 14 residues. V was shortened by 3 bases and J by 8 bases, with 14 bases between the two germline ends. Here the CDR3 reads CASSPTSGGDEQFF. In DNA, the CDR3 is TGTGCCAGCTCACCCACCTCCGGAGGTGATGAGCAGTTCTTC.

This clonotype was seen a few times. The chain is built from TRBV20-1 and TRBJ1-2; TRBD1 might be the D (6 bases). V was shortened by 5 bases and J by 4 bases, with 14 bases between the two germline ends. The CDR3 covers 13 residues. Germline CDR1 reads DFQATT; CDR2 reads SNEGSKA (reference sequence). In DNA form, the CDR3 reads TGCAGTGCTGACGACAGGACGACCTATGGCTACACCTTC. Translation gives CSADDRTTYGYTF.

A remark on this clonotype: Compared with germline, one end of the junction differs, possibly owing to a read error. The genes are TRBV25-1 and TRBJ2-5, with D possibly called TRBD1 or TRBD2 (5 bases each). Germline values: CDR1 MGHDK, CDR2 SYGVNS. This CDR3 contains 13 residues. This CDR3 is CASSVGTRAATDF. In DNA form, the CDR3 reads TGTGCCAGCAGTGTGGGGACCCGGGCGGCGACGGACTTC.

The table lists this clonotype with many counts. The chain joins TRBV7-2 to TRBJ2-5, with D possibly TRBD1 on 5 matching bases. V lost 5 bases and J lost 1, with 11 bases in between. CDR3 length: 14 residues. Germline CDR1 and CDR2: SGHTA and FQGNSA. In nucleotides, the CDR3 is TGTGCCAGCAGCATTGACAGAGTCCAAGAGACCCAGTACTTC. It yields the protein CASSIDRVQETQYF.

This clonotype appeared a few times. V usage is TRBV20-1 and J usage is TRBJ1-6; D not resolved. Germline lookup yields CDR1 DFQATT and CDR2 SNEGSKA (reference sequence). This CDR3 has 14 residues. The V end lost 1 base, the J end lost 7 bases, and 11 bases lay between the germline ends. CDR3 in amino acids: CSARATSNNSPLHF. As DNA, the CDR3 is TGCAGTGCTAGAGCTACCAGTAACAATTCACCCCTCCACTTT.

Only a few counts were recorded for this clonotype. The rearrangement uses TRBV12-3 or TRBV12-4 and TRBJ2-5; a weak D match, TRBD1 (6 bases). The V gene lost 6 bases and the J gene lost 2 bases, with 10 bases spanning the gap. CDR3 length: 13 amino acids. The CDR3 loop reads CASRDSPQETQYF. CDR3 coding DNA: TGTGCCAGCAGGGACAGTCCTCAAGAGACCCAGTACTTC.

CDR3 coding DNA: TGTGCCAGCACCCAAGGGGGCCGTCGCGGGAGCTTTACGGGCCAAGAGACCCAGTACTTC. Residues: CASTQGGRRGSFTGQETQYF. V and J are TRBV11-2 and TRBJ2-5; D possibly matches TRBD1 or TRBD2 (7 bases each). The V end lost 7 bases, the J end lost 1 base, and 31 bases lay between the germline ends. CDR1 and CDR2 from the germline V gene are SGHAT and FQNNGV. The CDR3 totals 20 residues.

This clonotype was detected a few times. CDR3 loop: CAWSGTEDIQYF. In nucleotides, the CDR3 is TGTGCCTGGAGTGGGACTGAGGACATTCAGTACTTC. J is TRBJ2-4 and V is TRBV30; tentatively, D is TRBD2 (5 bases). The germline gives CDR1 GTSNPN, CDR2 SVGIG (reference sequence). V lost 1 base, J lost 8 bases, and 9 bases lay in between. This CDR3 is 12 amino acids long.

This clonotype was counted a few times. The gene calls are TRBV24-1 and TRBJ2-7, with 13 bases lining up with TRBD2. After removal of 4 bases from V and 6 bases from J, the junction contained 8 bases not matched to a gene. The germline V gene has CDR1 KGHDR and CDR2 SFDVKD. The CDR3 length is 16 residues. The CDR3 spells CATSEPGTSGISEQYF. CDR3 sequence (DNA): TGTGCCACCAGTGAACCCGGGACTAGCGGGATTAGCGAGCAGTACTTC.

The chain recombines TRBV5-1 with TRBJ2-7, with D possibly matching TRBD1 (6 bases). Trimming took off 1 base at V and 5 bases at J, with 10 bases between the two ends. CDR3 length equals 13 residues. Per germline, CDR1 SGHRS and CDR2 YFSETQ. CDR3 bases: TGCGCCAGCAGCTTGCAGGGGTTGGACGAGCAGTACTTC. Residues: CASSLQGLDEQYF. The full variable domain, its missing parts supplied by reference TRBV5-1 and TRBJ2-7, is KAGVTQTPRYLIKTRGQQVTLSCSPISGHRSVSWYQQTPGQGLQFLFEYFSETQRNKGNFPGRFSGRQFSNSRSEMNVSTLELGDSALYLCASSLQGLDEQYFGPGTRLTVT.

Ten or more counts support this clonotype. The rearrangement uses TRBV7-9 and TRBJ2-5; maybe TRBD2 (5 bases). The CDR3 runs 11 residues. CDR1 SEHNR and CDR2 FQNEAQ come from the germline V gene (reference sequence). For the CDR3, the DNA is TGTGGAGCGGTGAGCCAAGAGACCCAGTACTTC. Its translation: CGAVSQETQYF.

The rearrangement joins TRBV5-1 to TRBJ2-1, with 7 bases that match TRBD2. Looked up from germline, CDR1 is SGHRS and CDR2 is YFSETQ. The CDR3 is 14 amino acids. Trimming removed 4 bases from V and 4 bases from J; junction bases left unmatched: 5. The CDR3 DNA is TGCGCCAGCAGCGCGGGACTATCGTACAATGAGCAGTTCTTC. Protein product: CASSAGLSYNEQFF. Combining the CDR3 with reference TRBV5-1 and TRBJ2-1 gives the whole variable domain KAGVTQTPRYLIKTRGQQVTLSCSPISGHRSVSWYQQTPGQGLQFLFEYFSETQRNKGNFPGRFSGRQFSNSRSEMNVSTLELGDSALYLCASSAGLSYNEQFFGPGTRLTVL.

This chain uses TRBV11-2 with TRBJ2-1; D gene uncertain. The V end was cut by 0 bases, the J end by 1 base, with 13 bases between. This CDR3 contains 17 residues. Germline V gene lookup returns CDR1 SGHAT and CDR2 FQNNGV. Here the CDR3 DNA reads TGTGCCAGCAGCTTAGAAGCCCTAGTTTGGTCCTACAATGAGCAGTTCTTC. It yields the protein CASSLEALVWSYNEQFF. The variable domain in full, completed from reference TRBV11-2 and TRBJ2-1, reads EAGVAQSPRYKIIEKRQSVAFWCNPISGHATLYWYQQILGQGPKLLIQFQNNGVVDDSQLPKDRFSAERLKGVDSTLKIQPAKLEDSAVYLCASSLEALVWSYNEQFFGPGTRLTVL.

The V gene is TRBV6-1, the J gene TRBJ2-1; TRBD2 agrees at 12 bases. Germline V gene data show CDR1 as MNHNS and CDR2 as SASEGT. The CDR3 is 17 amino acids. The J segment lost 9 bases and the V segment lost 6 bases, leaving 15 bases of the junction unmatched. The CDR3 is CASRPIPSGRVGSEQFF. CDR3 nucleotides: TGTGCCAGCAGGCCGATCCCTAGCGGGAGGGTGGGGAGTGAGCAGTTCTTC.

This chain uses TRBV5-1 with TRBJ2-1, with D perhaps TRBD1 (5 bases). The CDR3 is made up of 16 amino acids. Germline loops: CDR1 SGHRS, CDR2 YFSETQ. Trimming stripped 0 bases from V and 6 bases from J, with 16 bases between. The CDR3 DNA reads TGCGCCAGCAGCTTGGCCGCGACAAGGGGCATCAATGAGCAGTTCTTC. Translating it yields CASSLAATRGINEQFF.

In this sample, this clonotype turned up a few times. V and J are TRBV20-1 and TRBJ2-3; D unresolved. Germline assignment: CDR1 DFQATT and CDR2 SNEGSKA (reference sequence). This CDR3 is built from 13 residues. Trimming cost V 2 bases and J 0 bases, with 6 bases left between them. DNA for the CDR3: TGCAGTGCTAGACCGGAAAGCACAGATACGCAGTATTTT. Protein product: CSARPESTDTQYF.

The chain uses TRBV7-9 and TRBJ2-5; tentative D call: TRBD1 (5 bases). The ends were cut back, 6 bases at V and 0 bases at J, with 11 bases in the middle. The CDR3 runs to 14 residues. Germline assignment: CDR1 SEHNR and CDR2 FQNEAQ (reference sequence). The DNA for the CDR3 is TGTGCCAGCAGTCGGAGACAGAACCAAGAGACCCAGTACTTC. Its protein product is CASSRRQNQETQYF.

This clonotype came up a few times. The chain joins TRBV5-1 to TRBJ2-2, with 7 bases matching TRBD1. This CDR3 comprises 17 residues. Trimming removed 1 base from V and 7 bases from J; junction bases left unmatched: 13. CDR1 and CDR2 (germline): SGHRS, YFSETQ. The CDR3 loop reads CASSLTPSTGRGGELFF. In DNA, the CDR3 is TGCGCCAGCAGCTTGACCCCCTCGACAGGGAGAGGCGGGGAGCTGTTTTTT. Full variable domain (missing parts from reference TRBV5-1 and TRBJ2-2): KAGVTQTPRYLIKTRGQQVTLSCSPISGHRSVSWYQQTPGQGLQFLFEYFSETQRNKGNFPGRFSGRQFSNSRSEMNVSTLELGDSALYLCASSLTPSTGRGGELFFGEGSRLTVL.

A few counts support this clonotype. This rearrangement joins TRBV5-4 to TRBJ2-1; a possible D gene is TRBD2 (5 bases). Per the germline V gene, CDR1 is SGHNT and CDR2 is YYREEE (reference sequence). The V end was cut by 0 bases, the J end by 9 bases, with 7 bases between. The CDR3 has 12 amino acids. CDR3 protein: CASSLELAEQFF. CDR3 in DNA: TGTGCCAGCAGCTTGGAGCTAGCTGAGCAGTTCTTC. Filled out from reference TRBV5-4 and TRBJ2-1, the complete variable domain reads ETGVTQSPTHLIKTRGQQVTLRCSSQSGHNTVSWYQQALGQGPQFIFQYYREEENGRGNFPPRFSGLQFPNYSSELNVNALELDDSALYLCASSLELAEQFFGPGTRLTVL.

Concerning this clonotype itself: Mismatch with germline at one junction end may stem from a read error. The rearrangement links TRBV12-3 or TRBV12-4 to TRBJ2-1; TRBD2 matches at 7 bases. The CDR3 consists of 17 residues. The CDR3 reads CASSHRGSLFSYNGQFF. The CDR3 DNA reads TGTGCCAGCAGTCATCGCGGGAGCCTATTCTCCTACAATGGGCAGTTCTTC.